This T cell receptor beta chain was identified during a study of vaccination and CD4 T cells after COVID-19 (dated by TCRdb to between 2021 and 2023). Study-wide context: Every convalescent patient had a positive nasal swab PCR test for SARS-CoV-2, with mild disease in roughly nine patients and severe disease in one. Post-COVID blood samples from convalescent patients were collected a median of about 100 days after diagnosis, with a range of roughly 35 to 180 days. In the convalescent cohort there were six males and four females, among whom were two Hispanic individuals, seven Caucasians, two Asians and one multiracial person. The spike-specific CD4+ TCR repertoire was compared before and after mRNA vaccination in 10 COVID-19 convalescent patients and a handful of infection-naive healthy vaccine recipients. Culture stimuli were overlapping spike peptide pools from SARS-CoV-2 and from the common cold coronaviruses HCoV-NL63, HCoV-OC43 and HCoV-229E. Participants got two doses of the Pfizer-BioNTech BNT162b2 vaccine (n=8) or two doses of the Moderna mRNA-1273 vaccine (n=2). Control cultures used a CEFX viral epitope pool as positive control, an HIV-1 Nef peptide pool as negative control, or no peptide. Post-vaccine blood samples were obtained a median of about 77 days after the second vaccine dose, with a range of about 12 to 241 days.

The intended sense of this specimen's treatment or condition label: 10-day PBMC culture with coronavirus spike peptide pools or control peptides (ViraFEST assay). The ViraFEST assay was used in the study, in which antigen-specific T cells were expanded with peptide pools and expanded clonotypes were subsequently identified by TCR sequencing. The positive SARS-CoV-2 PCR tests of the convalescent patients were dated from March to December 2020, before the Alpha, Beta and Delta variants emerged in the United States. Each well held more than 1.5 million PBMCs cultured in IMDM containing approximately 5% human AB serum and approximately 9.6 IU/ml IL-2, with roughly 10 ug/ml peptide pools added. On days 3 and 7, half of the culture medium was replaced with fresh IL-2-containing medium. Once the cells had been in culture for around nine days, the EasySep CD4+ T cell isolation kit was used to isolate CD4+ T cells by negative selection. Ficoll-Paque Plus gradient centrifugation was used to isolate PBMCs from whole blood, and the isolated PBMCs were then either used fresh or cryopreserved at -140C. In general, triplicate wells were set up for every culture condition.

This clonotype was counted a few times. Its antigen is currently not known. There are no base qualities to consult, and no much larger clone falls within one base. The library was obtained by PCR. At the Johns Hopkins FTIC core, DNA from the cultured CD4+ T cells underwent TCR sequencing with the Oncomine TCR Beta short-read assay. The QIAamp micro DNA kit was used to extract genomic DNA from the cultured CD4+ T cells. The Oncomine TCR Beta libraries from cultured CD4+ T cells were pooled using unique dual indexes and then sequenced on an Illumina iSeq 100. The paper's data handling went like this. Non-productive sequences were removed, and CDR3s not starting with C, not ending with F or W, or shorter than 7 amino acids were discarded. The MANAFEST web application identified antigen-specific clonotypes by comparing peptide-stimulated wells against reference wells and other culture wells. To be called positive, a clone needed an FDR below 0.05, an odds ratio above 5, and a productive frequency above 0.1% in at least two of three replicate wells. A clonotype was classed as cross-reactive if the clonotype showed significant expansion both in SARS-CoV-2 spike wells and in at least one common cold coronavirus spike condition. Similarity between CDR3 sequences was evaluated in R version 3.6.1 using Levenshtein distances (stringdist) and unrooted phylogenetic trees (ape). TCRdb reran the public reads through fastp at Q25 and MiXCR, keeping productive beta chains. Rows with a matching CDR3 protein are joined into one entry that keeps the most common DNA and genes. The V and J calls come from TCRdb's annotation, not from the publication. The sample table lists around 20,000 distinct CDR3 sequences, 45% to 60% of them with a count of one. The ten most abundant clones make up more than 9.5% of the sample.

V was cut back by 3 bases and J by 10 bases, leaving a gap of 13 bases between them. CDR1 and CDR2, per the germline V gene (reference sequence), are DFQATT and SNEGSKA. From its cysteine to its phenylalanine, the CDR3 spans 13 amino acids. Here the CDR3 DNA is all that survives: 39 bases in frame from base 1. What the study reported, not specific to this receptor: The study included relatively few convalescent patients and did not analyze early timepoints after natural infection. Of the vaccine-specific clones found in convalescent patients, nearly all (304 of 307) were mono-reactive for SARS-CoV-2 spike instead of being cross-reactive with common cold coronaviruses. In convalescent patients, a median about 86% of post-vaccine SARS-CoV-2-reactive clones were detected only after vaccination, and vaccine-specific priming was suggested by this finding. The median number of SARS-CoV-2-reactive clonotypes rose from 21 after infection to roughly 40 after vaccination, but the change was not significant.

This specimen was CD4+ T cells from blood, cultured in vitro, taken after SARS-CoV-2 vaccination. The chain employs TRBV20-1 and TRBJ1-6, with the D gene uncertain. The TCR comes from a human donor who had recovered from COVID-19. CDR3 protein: CSASIKPGSPLHF. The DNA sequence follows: TGCAGTGCTAGTATCAAACCGGGATCACCCCTCCACTTT.